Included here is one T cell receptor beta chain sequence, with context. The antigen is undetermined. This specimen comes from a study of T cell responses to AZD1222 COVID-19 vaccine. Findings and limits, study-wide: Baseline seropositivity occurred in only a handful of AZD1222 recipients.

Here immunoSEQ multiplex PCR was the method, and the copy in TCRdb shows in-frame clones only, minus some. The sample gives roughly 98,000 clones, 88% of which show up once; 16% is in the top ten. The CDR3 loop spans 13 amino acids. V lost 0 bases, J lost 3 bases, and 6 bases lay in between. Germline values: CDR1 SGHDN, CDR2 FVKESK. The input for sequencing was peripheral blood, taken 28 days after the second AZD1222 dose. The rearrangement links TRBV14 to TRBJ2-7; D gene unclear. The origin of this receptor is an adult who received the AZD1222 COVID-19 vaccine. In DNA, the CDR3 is TGTGCCAGCAGCCAAGAATTAAGCTACGAGCAGTACTTC. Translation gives CASSQELSYEQYF.